These 26 T cell receptor beta chains originate from one sample sequenced in a study of identical twins listed by TCRdb under 2016. The method behind the library was 5' RACE. Data came from an Illumina HiSeq 2000. TCRdb redid the processing of the public reads, applying fastp at Q25 and MiXCR, and retained in-frame beta chains. Records with the same CDR3 protein are collapsed into one entry carrying the most frequent genes and DNA. For this sample the table gives some 760,000 distinct CDR3 sequences, of which about 18% were detected only once. Clones ranked in the top ten supply about an eighth of the sample. Another study also made use of these data, one on T cells expressing NK-cell markers.

The sample taken for sequencing was PBMCs. These receptor sequences come from a woman between 18 and 29 years old in good health.

This clonotype occurred once. The rearrangement links TRBV11-3 to TRBJ2-3, with 10 bases identical to TRBD1. This CDR3 region has 16 residues. Germline V gives CDR1 SGHNT, CDR2 YENEEA. V lost 4 bases to trimming and J lost 4 bases; unmatched junction nucleotides: 8. The CDR3 sequence: CASSSGQGGPADTQYF. CDR3 DNA sequence: TGTGCCAGCAGCTCCGGACAGGGGGGGCCCGCAGATACGCAGTATTTT.

As regards this clonotype: This likely traces to a read error, being one base from a far larger clone. The rearrangement uses TRBV25-1 and TRBJ1-1, with D unclear. The CDR3 is 11 residues long. Per germline, CDR1 MGHDK and CDR2 SYGVNS. Written as DNA, the CDR3 is TGTTCCAGCAGTTTTGACACTGAAGCTTTCTTT. Amino acids: CSSSFDTEAFF.

The V call is TRBV18, the J call TRBJ2-7; D possibly corresponds to TRBD1 (6 bases). The CDR3 is 16 residues long. Trimming cost V 3 bases and J 3 bases, with 18 bases left between them. Germline CDR1 is KGHSH and CDR2 is LQKENI. The CDR3 bases are TGTGCCAGCTCACCCCACTGGCAGGGGAGTATCTACGAGCAGTACTTC. As protein: CASSPHWQGSIYEQYF. The whole variable domain, filled in from reference TRBV18 and TRBJ2-7, reads NAGVMQNPRHLVRRRGQEARLRCSPMKGHSHVYWYRQLPEEGLKFMVYLQKENIIDESGMPKERFSAEFPKEGPSILRIQQVVRGDSAAYFCASSPHWQGSIYEQYFGPGTRLTVT.

Written as DNA, the CDR3 is TGCAGTGCTAGCCAACTAGGCTCCTACGAGCAGTACTTC. Translated, it gives CSASQLGSYEQYF. The chain has TRBV20-1 and TRBJ2-7; D possibly corresponds to TRBD2 (5 bases). The CDR3 spans 13 residues. Between the trimmed V and J ends, which lost 3 bases and 0 bases, there was a span of 9 bases. Germline V gene lookup returns CDR1 DFQATT and CDR2 SNEGSKA (reference sequence).

This clonotype was detected only a few times. The chain combines TRBV7-2 with TRBJ1-2; possible D gene TRBD1, 5 bases. Germline V lookup: CDR1 SGHTA, CDR2 FQGNSA. The CDR3 sequence is 15 residues long. The V end was cut by 5 bases, the J end by 8 bases, with 21 bases between. This chain's CDR3 is CASSAQGVSSMGYTF. The CDR3 DNA reads TGTGCCAGCAGCGCTCAAGGGGTCTCCTCTATGGGCTACACCTTC.

V and J are TRBV20-1 and TRBJ1-1, with D uncertain. The CDR3 length is 11 residues. Trimming removed 3 bases from V and 10 bases from J, with 12 bases in between. Germline CDR1 and CDR2: DFQATT and SNEGSKA (reference sequence). In nucleotides, the CDR3 is TGCAGTGCTAGGGCTTCGTCAGGAGCTTTCTTT. Translation gives CSARASSGAFF.

This rearrangement joins TRBV5-1 to TRBJ2-7; a weak D match, TRBD1 (5 bases). V was pared by 1 base and J by 5 bases, with 10 bases between. The germline gives CDR1 SGHRS, CDR2 YFSETQ. This CDR3 has 13 amino acids. CDR3: CASSLLKGDEQYF. The CDR3 nucleotides are TGCGCCAGCAGCTTGCTAAAAGGGGACGAGCAGTACTTC.

V and J are TRBV29-1 and TRBJ2-1, with a possible D match to TRBD1 (6 bases). Trimming took off 5 bases at V and 8 bases at J, with 16 bases between the two ends. Germline V gene sequence: CDR1 SQVTM, CDR2 ANQGSEA. The CDR3 is 13 amino acids. In DNA form, the CDR3 reads TGCAGCGTTCGGGACACGGGGTACGATGAGCAGTTCTTC. Translated: CSVRDTGYDEQFF.

As to this clonotype: This likely came from a read error, as a far larger clone is one base away. The chain couples TRBV21-1 to TRBJ2-3. TRBV21-1 is described as a pseudogene. This CDR3 is 11 amino acids long. The CDR3 coding sequence is TGTGCCAGCAGCCCCATAGATACGCAGTATTTT. It yields the protein CASSPIDTQYF.

V gene TRBV10-3 combines with J gene TRBJ2-3; 8 bases fit TRBD1. Germline V gene data show CDR1 as ENHRY and CDR2 as SYGVKD. The CDR3 is 14 residues long. V dropped 3 bases and J dropped 4; count of bases not matched to a gene: 3. DNA for the CDR3: TGTGCCATCAGTGACAGGGGGCCGGCAGATACGCAGTATTTT. Its protein is CAISDRGPADTQYF.

This clonotype occurred many times. The V call is TRBV20-1, the J call TRBJ2-3, with 12 bases identical to TRBD2. The CDR3 loop spans 14 amino acids. Germline values: CDR1 DFQATT, CDR2 SNEGSKA (reference sequence). With 5 bases clipped from V and 4 bases from J, the junction kept 4 bases outside the gene matches. As DNA, the CDR3 is TGCAGTGCTGCGACTAGCGGGAGAGCAGATACGCAGTATTTT. Its translation is CSAATSGRADTQYF.

This clonotype was picked up a small number of times. The rearrangement links TRBV30 to TRBJ1-5; no reliable D call. CDR3 length equals 13 residues. V was shortened by 0 bases and J by 9 bases, with 12 bases between the two germline ends. Germline V gene lookup returns CDR1 GTSNPN and CDR2 SVGIG (reference sequence). CDR3 coding DNA: TGTGCCTGGAGTGTACCGGCCGGTTGGCCCCAGCATTTT. Translated, it gives CAWSVPAGWPQHF.

There are a few counts of this clonotype. This chain links TRBV20-1 with TRBJ1-1; perhaps TRBD1 as D (6 bases). Germline CDR1 DFQATT, CDR2 SNEGSKA (reference sequence). The CDR3 has 14 residues. Trimming cost V 7 bases and J 4 bases, with 19 bases left between them. The DNA for the CDR3 is TGCAGTGTCTCAAGGGGGGGCGGTGGCACTGAAGCTTTCTTT. Its translation: CSVSRGGGGTEAFF.

This chain uses TRBV20-1 with TRBJ2-1; TRBD1 is a possible D gene (5 bases). Trimming shortened V by 3 bases and J by 4 bases, and 16 bases separated the two germline ends. This CDR3 region has 15 residues. From germline, CDR1 is DFQATT and CDR2 SNEGSKA (reference sequence). The CDR3 is CSARQPSGSYNEQFF. The CDR3 nucleotides are TGCAGTGCTAGGCAGCCCTCAGGGTCTTACAATGAGCAGTTCTTC.

The sample holds a few counts of this clonotype. J is TRBJ2-3 and V is TRBV20-1, with no clear D. The CDR3 spans 12 residues. Germline CDR1 reads DFQATT; CDR2 reads SNEGSKA (reference sequence). V shed 6 bases and J shed 8 bases, with 15 bases lying between them. CDR3 in DNA: TGCAGTGCCAACCGGAGAGTGGGTACGCAGTATTTT. Translated: CSANRRVGTQYF.

The chain is built from TRBV7-2 and TRBJ2-3; D possibly corresponds to TRBD2 (6 bases). CDR1 is SGHTA and CDR2 is FQGNSA in the germline V gene. The CDR3 consists of 13 residues. The ends were cut back, 8 bases at V and 3 bases at J, with 12 bases in the middle. In DNA, the CDR3 is TGTGCCAGCGGGGGGTTTTTAACAGATACGCAGTATTTT. Translation gives CASGGFLTDTQYF.

This clonotype was detected only a few times. In DNA, the CDR3 is TGTGCCAGCAGCGGATCAGGGGCACCGAAAACTTACAATGAGCAGTTCTTC. Protein product: CASSGSGAPKTYNEQFF. The V and J genes are TRBV9 and TRBJ2-1, with D perhaps matching TRBD1 (6 bases). Germline V gene lookup returns CDR1 SGDLS and CDR2 YYNGEE. Trimming shortened V by 3 bases and J by 4 bases, and 20 bases separated the two germline ends. The CDR3 is 17 residues long.

Only a few counts were recorded for this clonotype. The rearrangement joins TRBV7-9 to TRBJ2-1; D may match TRBD1 or TRBD2 (5 bases each). CDR1 SEHNR and CDR2 FQNEAQ come from the germline V gene (reference sequence). Trimming left V 8 bases short and J 15 bases short, with 20 bases between. The CDR3 length is 12 residues. In DNA, the CDR3 is TGTGCCAGCCCTACCGTGGGGGAAATTCTGTTCTTC. It specifies CASPTVGEILFF.

This clonotype came up a few times. The chain uses TRBV27 and TRBJ2-1; 9 bases align to TRBD2. The CDR3 contains 16 residues. V dropped 0 bases and J dropped 2; count of bases not matched to a gene: 2. CDR1 is MNHEY, CDR2 SMNVEV, per germline (reference sequence). CDR3 in DNA: TGTGCCAGCAGTTTATCGCCTAGCGGGGCCTACAATGAGCAGTTCTTC. Translation gives CASSLSPSGAYNEQFF.

The chain recombines TRBV20-1 with TRBJ2-7, with D tentatively TRBD1 (5 bases). Trimming pared 3 bases from V and 11 bases from J, leaving 17 bases between. The CDR3 consists of 12 residues. Germline CDR1 and CDR2: DFQATT and SNEGSKA (reference sequence). In nucleotides, the CDR3 is TGCAGTGCTAGGGCCAGGGATTCTAAGAAGTACTTC. Encoded protein: CSARARDSKKYF.

This clonotype was seen a few times. V and J are TRBV7-9 and TRBJ2-7, with a possible D match to TRBD1 (5 bases). Germline V gene lookup returns CDR1 SEHNR and CDR2 FQNEAQ (reference sequence). This CDR3 is built from 14 residues. Trimming pared 0 bases from V and 7 bases from J, leaving 13 bases between. This chain's CDR3 is CASSLALGAREQYF. CDR3 sequence (DNA): TGTGCCAGCAGCTTAGCGCTAGGGGCGCGGGAGCAGTACTTC.

V and J are TRBV19 and TRBJ1-1, with 8 positions matching TRBD1. Germline CDR1 is LNHDA and CDR2 is SQIVND (reference sequence). V shed 5 bases, J shed 8 bases, and the junction held 7 bases outside the gene matches. The CDR3 totals 13 residues. The chain's CDR3 is CASSFRTGIEAFF. The CDR3, as DNA: TGTGCCAGTAGTTTCAGGACAGGGATCGAAGCTTTCTTT.

This clonotype was counted a few times. The chain combines TRBV12-3 or TRBV12-4 with TRBJ1-2; weak D call: TRBD1 (5 bases). The CDR3 contains 17 residues. The V end was cut by 3 bases, the J end by 2 bases, with 19 bases between. The CDR3: CASSFSASARGNYGYTF. The CDR3 region has the DNA TGTGCCAGCAGTTTTTCGGCTTCAGCCCGGGGCAACTATGGCTACACCTTC.

This clonotype was recorded a few times. The rearrangement uses TRBV19 and TRBJ2-4; 10 nucleotides align to TRBD2. Looked up from germline, CDR1 is LNHDA and CDR2 is SQIVND (reference sequence). V gave up 6 bases and J gave up 4 bases; unmatched junction bases: 3. The CDR3 length is 14 residues. The CDR3 region has the DNA TGTGCCAGTAGCCCTAGCGGGAGTAAAAACATTCAGTACTTC. Translation: CASSPSGSKNIQYF.

The V gene is TRBV7-2, the J gene TRBJ2-2, with D uncertain. Germline assignment: CDR1 SGHTA and CDR2 FQGNSA. There are 14 residues in the CDR3. V was cut by 1 base and J by 3 bases, with 6 bases left in between. CDR3 bases: TGTGCCAGCAGCTTAGTCGTCTACACCGGGGAGCTGTTTTTT. Translating gives CASSLVVYTGELFF.

J is TRBJ2-5 and V is TRBV2; the D is unclear. CDR1 is SNHLY and CDR2 is FYNNEI in the germline V gene. V lost 1 base and J lost 0, with 9 bases in between. The length of the CDR3 is 15 residues. The CDR3 reads CASSEGSKYQETQYF. CDR3 bases: TGTGCCAGCAGTGAAGGGTCTAAGTACCAAGAGACCCAGTACTTC.